This T cell receptor (beta chain) stems from a study of T cells in Graves' hyperthyroidism and ophthalmopathy. Study-level results: Most clonotypes that expanded in the thyroid above 0.001 also showed up in blood.

RNA transcripts served as the template for amplifying TCR beta CDR3 regions. Researchers ran a first-round RT-PCR on the TCR CDR3 using the HTBI primer set. TCRdb re-derived calls from the multiplex PCR reads in MiXCR, one entry per CDR3 protein. This table holds 560,000 or so distinct CDR3 sequences, 46% found once. The hyperthyroidism patients had all been newly diagnosed, and their disease duration was under 2 months. Their ages ranged from 18 to 65 years. Patients having uncontrolled infection, another autoimmune disease, pregnancy or lactation were not included. For the diagnoses, clinical symptoms, serum thyroxine and TRAb, thyroid ultrasound and orbital computed tomography were used. Concerning this clonotype itself: Its antigen remains unidentified. The junction departs from germline at one end; a sequencing error may be responsible.

CDR3 length equals 15 residues. The germline CDR1 and CDR2 sequences are ENHRY and SYGVKD. The sequenced sample was peripheral blood or thyroid tissue (not recorded which). V usage is TRBV10-3 and J usage is TRBJ1-6; D is perhaps TRBD1 (5 bases). The origin of this receptor is a woman between 18 and 29 years old with Graves' hyperthyroidism. The chain's CDR3 is CASSYKRGPGSPLHF. The DNA of the CDR3 is TGTGCCAGCAGTTACAAAAGGGGCCCAGGTTCACCCCTCCACTTT.